This T cell receptor (beta chain) was identified during a study of cytomegalovirus exposure and HLA in healthy donors (dated by TCRdb to 2017 to 2019). Background on the whole study: In an earlier analysis of roughly 590 of the donors, 276 Gb of sequence data and 95 million to 130 million unique TCR beta sequences from about 179 million T cells were reported. Four or five DR-DQ haplotypes were treated as single units for association and clustering because of strong linkage in the cohort. Besides the first cohort of around 700 subjects, a separate validation cohort made up of roughly 120 different subjects was used. Using immunosequencing, the study profiled T cell repertoires from fewer than 700 subjects and related those repertoires to cytomegalovirus serostatus. Rather than using new phenotypic data, the later analysis identified candidate immune exposures from TCR beta sequences and from how often those sequences occurred across donors. Donor age, sex, ethnicity and CMV serostatus were compiled together with the repertoire data. All discovery cohort repertoires had been generated on a single sequencing platform. Typing coverage varied by locus: roughly 620-640 donors for A, B, C, DRB1 and DQB1; under 550 for DQA1; around 610 for DPA1; around 490 for DPB1. The study aimed to test whether signatures of past pathogen exposure could be identified by cataloging public T cell receptors. In a later analysis, previously published TCR beta repertoires from some 640 donors were re-analyzed and high-resolution HLA genotyping was added so that TCR occurrence patterns could be studied. On average, roughly 240,000 unique TCR beta nucleotide sequences were sequenced per donor among fewer than 500 genotyped donors of the cohort, with roughly 20% of those sequences being non-productive. HLA typing included class I and class II loci at four-digit resolution. An earlier analysis of nearly 600 of the donors applied high-throughput TCR beta sequencing to assess whether each TCR beta V gene segment acted as functional or pseudogenic. To predict cytomegalovirus infection status, the study brought together high-throughput TCR immunosequencing, statistical association of individual TCRs with disease status, and machine learning. In a later genetic analysis, genome-wide SNP genotypes for about 55% of the roughly 700 donors were used, and that subset was treated as a discovery cohort. The genetic ancestry cluster associated with self-reported Caucasian donors included over 80% of the 350 to 500 genotyped donors. About 330 gigabases of sequencing data and 75 million to 85 million unique TCR sequences made up an early release that covered over 550 HLA-typed donors.

The cohort comprised 550 to 700 healthy bone marrow donors. Cohort members were all nominally healthy when sampled, although unrecorded immune exposures were likely present. The donor was CMV seropositive and belonged to the group of 250 to 300 seropositive cohort members. Each donor provided a peripheral blood sample, and peripheral blood mononuclear cells were used for TCR beta sequencing. The Qiagen DNeasy Blood Extraction Kit was used to extract genomic DNA from the blood cell samples. Library construction relied on the immunoSEQ multiplex PCR assay. For the multiplex PCR, a mixture combining 60 forward primers for TCR Vbeta segments and 13 reverse primers for TCR Jbeta segments was used. Amplification of the CDR3 region of rearranged TCR beta genes was performed with a multiplex PCR assay on genomic DNA. The Illumina HiSeq System was used to sequence the amplified TCR beta libraries as 87-base-pair reads. The original pipeline was this. A later analysis tallied approximately 87 million unique TCR beta chains across the approximately 670 repertoires, and 10 million to 11 million of those chains were shared by two or more donors. To remove PCR and sequencing errors, raw reads were error-corrected and collapsed into unique sequences using a nearest-neighbor algorithm that merged closely related sequences. CDR3 sequences were aligned to IMGT reference sequences to assign V, D and J gene segments. Each retained sequence needed at least a six-nucleotide match to both a V gene segment and a J gene segment. A rearrangement was called productive if the CDR3 had no stop codons and remained in frame with V and J, and every other rearrangement was called non-productive. Following IMGT convention, CDR3 was defined as the stretch from the second conserved V-encoded cysteine up to the conserved J-encoded phenylalanine. Sequences without an unambiguous match to a single V gene segment were excluded from the earlier analysis of about 600 of the donors. An earlier analysis of just under 600 of the donors called V segments functional above 56.7% productive rearrangements and segregating when the between-donor standard deviation exceeded 5%. A statistical classification framework was built to diagnose cytomegalovirus status from the catalog of TCR beta chain sequences. V and J gene assignment, in a later analysis, came from comparing TCR nucleotide sequences with IMGT/GENE-DB human TR gene sequences. A later analysis assigned CDR3 sequences and most-parsimonious VDJ recombination scenarios with the TCRdist pipeline. A later analysis defined each TCR beta chain by its CDR3 amino acid sequence plus V-gene family, and excluded reads lacking a unique V-gene family. To address suspected cross-contamination and a sequencing artifact, a later analysis removed a few hundred highly shared, low-generation-probability nucleotide sequences. In a later analysis, a clonal expansion index was calculated for each public chain from normalized within-repertoire ranks of inferred template counts. Generation probabilities in a later analysis came from a VDJ recombination model fitted to out-of-frame rearrangements, and those results were checked against IGoR. In a later analysis, TCR-TCR, TCR-HLA and TCR-CMV co-occurrence was scored with hypergeometric tests, and a repertoire-size bias correction was applied to TCR pairs. In a later analysis, false discovery rates were estimated by permuting HLA or CMV assignments 20 times. In a later analysis, co-occurring TCRs were grouped with DBSCAN, and TCRdist sequence similarity was added when clustering was performed within HLA-allele-positive subsets. Repertoires with fewer than 30,000 or more than 120,000 public chains were left out of co-occurrence clustering, as were several repertoires with anomalous nucleotide sharing. TCRdb carries this immuneACCESS record with in-frame sequences only. Its versions omit some clonotypes, under half of them owing to an unresolved V gene in the studies checked, with the rest unexplained. That table supplies the V and J calls and clone size; D and trimming were determined from the DNA. The sample data list some 150,000 clones, and around 72% of these were observed just once. The ten biggest clones cover 4.2% of the sample.

Details on this clone: Its antigen is currently not known. No much larger clone exists at a distance of one base, and base qualities are not known.

The germline V gene supplies CDR1 SGHTA and CDR2 FQGTGA. Including the terminal cysteine and phenylalanine, the CDR3 comprises 14 residues. The kept DNA is CDR3 alone, 42 bases in frame from the first base. Ends trimmed: V by 5 bases, J by 6 bases; bases unmatched to a gene: 4. Overall results and qualifications from the work: A cluster of highly shared sequence variants was judged likely to represent a technical artifact of the sequencing pipeline. A later analysis reported that several top co-occurrence clusters appeared linked to parvovirus B19, influenza, CMV and Epstein-Barr virus. Correlated functional status among segregating V segments might reflect linkage disequilibrium, but an unknown experimental factor could not be ruled out. In a later analysis, the rate of TCR association differed among HLA loci, with DRB1 alleles having the most associated TCRs and HLA-C alleles having the fewest. Only TCR beta chains were sequenced in this cohort, and the absence of alpha or paired-chain data limited detectable features. A later analysis found that most CMV-associated TCR beta chains appeared HLA-restricted, with HLA associations seemingly driven largely by CMV exposure. Across donors, most TCR sequences were observed very rarely, whereas some public TCRs were present in many individuals. In vitro tests confirmed that a few of the cytomegalovirus-associated TCR beta chains recognize cytomegalovirus antigens. A further reported finding was that TCR beta sequences accurately predicted the HLA-A and HLA-B alleles for most subjects in the first cohort. The earlier analysis of approximately 560 of the donors excluded roughly 17 rarely observed V segments, including chromosome 9 orphons, because counts were too low. Presence/absence analyses assumed roughly uniform sequencing depth across donors, an assumption that may not hold. A later analysis associated 15,000 to 20,000 TCR beta sequences with specific HLA alleles at a false discovery rate of 0.05. In an earlier analysis of about 600 of the donors, most TCR beta V segments appeared in productive rearrangements about 90% or about 30% of the time, broadly matching IMGT annotations. For the cohort, immune exposure information was limited to CMV serostatus. Assigning TCR associations to individual alleles was difficult when HLA alleles, especially DR and DQ, strongly co-occurred. A total of 164 TCR beta chains were listed by the study as associated with cytomegalovirus. Compared with the roughly 670-donor mean, donors in an Asian-associated ancestry cluster had fewer N-insertions in productive TCRs, according to a later genetic analysis. Compared with equally common non-associated chains, HLA-associated TCR beta chains in a later analysis were more clonally expanded and had lower generation probabilities. In a later genetic analysis, a missense DCLRE1C variant was associated with V-gene and J-gene trimming of TCR beta chains, and the association was replicated in an independent cohort. In both the original and validation cohorts, the classifier was reported to diagnose cytomegalovirus status with high specificity and sensitivity. Because HLA typing was missing for some donors at each locus, association tests included only the typed subset. According to the authors, the approach could potentially be generalized to other disease states and immunological phenotypes. Some IMGT-functional V segments, including TRBV6-2 and TRBV6-3, could not be told apart with the 87-base-pair reads, so those segments were excluded.

This TCR was recovered from a man aged 50-60 years in good health and CMV-seropositive. Sequenced: PBMCs. The chain is assembled from TRBV7-3 and TRBJ2-6; a stretch of 7 junction bases matches TRBD1. The DNA sequence follows: TGTGCCAGCAGCGACAGGGCAGCGGCCAACGTCCTGACTTTC. Its coded protein is CASSDRAAANVLTF.